This T cell receptor (beta chain) originates from a study of blood T cell repertoires in COVID-19. Study details: The study drew acute and convalescent COVID-19 samples from the United States, Italy and Spain.

Original processing methods: Amplification of reference gene primers was used by the study to estimate nucleated cell counts. TCRdb's table, derived via immunoSEQ multiplex PCR, lists solely in-frame clones and lacks some. V and J calls and clone size come straight from that table; D and trimming were deduced from the DNA. The table includes fewer than 200,000 clones, 79% detected once. V gave up 5 bases and J gave up 4 bases; unmatched junction bases: 2. In germline, CDR1 is KGHSH, CDR2 LQKENI. CDR3 length equals 13 residues. Followed longitudinally, the Seattle patients had been enrolled during active infection.

This receptor was obtained from a woman aged 60-70 years with COVID-19, enrolled during active disease. Sequencing used peripheral blood. The chain carries TRBV18 and TRBJ2-7, with 10 bases lining up with TRBD1. This CDR3 reads CASSKDRGYEQYF. The CDR3, as DNA: TGTGCCAGCTCAAAGGACAGGGGGTACGAGCAGTACTTC.